The subject of this entry is one T cell receptor beta chain. This clonotype was seen ten or more times. The antigen this receptor binds is unknown. Within one base of it there is no much larger clone, and no base qualities were kept. TCR cDNA was synthesized by 5'RACE template switching, through which a universal primer site and unique molecular identifiers were introduced. Priming of cDNA synthesis was performed from both the TCR alpha and TCR beta constant segments. Library amplification used two PCR steps, and the second PCR step added sample barcodes and sequencing adapters. Sequencing of libraries was performed on Illumina HiSeq 2500 (2x100 bp) or NovaSeq (2x150 bp). The paper's processing steps were these. Demultiplexing of reads and collapsing into UMI consensus sequences were performed with MIGEC, and V(D)J alignment was carried out with MiXCR. Vaccine-responding clonotypes were defined with edgeR using replicate PBMC samples, requiring FDR below 0.01 and a log2 fold change above 5 up to day 15. CD4 or CD8 identity was assigned to each bulk clonotype according to whether the clonotype was present at higher abundance in the sequenced CD4 repertoire or the sequenced CD8 repertoire. TCRdb's own reprocessing of the public reads used fastp at Q25 and MiXCR and kept productive beta chains. CDR3 protein sequences are deduplicated, and each keeps its most common genes and DNA. The V and J calls come from TCRdb's annotation, not from the publication. The sample table shows roughly 310,000 distinct CDR3 sequences, and 8.7% are seen once. Of the sample, over 15% is held by the ten largest clones.

Read against the paper, the sample's treatment or condition label means: live attenuated yellow fever vaccine strain. At every blood-draw timepoint, two biological replicates of bulk PBMCs were collected. A standard Ficoll-Paque protocol was used to isolate PBMCs from peripheral blood. TriZol was used to extract RNA from bulk PBMCs, from CD4 and CD8 fractions, and from dextramer-positive and dextramer-negative fractions. The data originate from a study of T cells after yellow fever vaccination (dated by TCRdb to between 2017 and 2020). In the study overall: The SMART-Seq v4 Ultra Low Input RNA kit was used to prepare libraries from fractions with low cell numbers. Two healthy male donors made up the cohort, one aged 18 to 29 years and the other aged 30 to 40 years. To follow T-cell clones before and after both primary and booster YFV17D yellow fever vaccination, bulk TCR alpha and beta repertoires underwent longitudinal sequencing. Blood was collected at multiple timepoints before and after primary and secondary immunization, and bulk PBMC replicates and cell subsets were isolated.

Overall results and qualifications from the work: A small fraction of clonotypes appeared in both the CD4 and CD8 compartments, likely as a result of convergent recombination. Because abundant contaminating clonotypes from the bulk population could be contained in FACS-sorted repertoires, computational filtering was required. After the booster, most of the clones that had expanded following primary vaccination were detected again (around 97% of CD4 and 88% of CD8), which suggests that memory was broadly maintained. Compared with the primary T-cell response, the secondary T-cell response was weaker but faster, peaking on day 5 rather than day 15. Only a couple of donors were included in the study, so the extent to which the findings can be generalized is limited.

This specimen consisted of PBMCs, obtained on the day of the first yellow fever vaccination. The source is a young man who received the YFV17D yellow fever vaccine.

The nucleotide sequence reads TGCAGTGCTAGATCCCCGAAGGGAGCGGAAGAGACCCAGTACTTC. Its protein is CSARSPKGAEETQYF. The rearrangement joined TRBV20-1 to TRBJ2-5; a tentative D call is TRBD2 (5 bases match). The germline V gene (reference sequence) specifies DFQATT as CDR1 and SNEGSKA as CDR2. V loses 2 bases of germline sequence and J loses 3 bases, and the interval between the two ends is 16 bases. Including cysteine and phenylalanine, the CDR3 has 15 amino acids. CDR3 DNA is the only sequence kept; it has 45 bases, read in frame from the first base.